The 25 T cell receptor beta chains below come from one sample, sequenced in a study of CD8+CD57+ T cells in acquired aplastic anemia. CDR3 and TCR beta VDJ profiling relied on a genomic DNA template. One entry per CDR3 protein, called by TCRdb with MiXCR from the reads. The profile covers about 210,000 distinct CDR3 sequences, with 60% to 65% appearing a single time and about 31% taken by the ten largest. Material: sorted CD4+, CD8+, or CD8+CD57+ T cells (not recorded which) from PBMCs. These receptors all stem from a human donor in good health.

V and J are TRBV7-8 and TRBJ2-7, with D perhaps matching TRBD2 (5 bases). The germline V and J ends were trimmed by 2 bases and 2 bases, with 13 bases remaining between them. Germline CDR1 reads SGHVS; CDR2 reads FQNEAQ. This CDR3 is 15 amino acids long. Written as DNA, the CDR3 is TGTGCCAGCAGCTTAAGGCCGGGGAACACCTACGAGCAGTACTTC. It specifies CASSLRPGNTYEQYF.

The genes are TRBV7-3 and TRBJ2-3, with 7 bases lining up with TRBD2. V trimming: 3 bases; J trimming: 4 bases; junction bases outside the gene matches: 13. The CDR3 sequence is 17 residues long. Germline V lookup: CDR1 SGHTA, CDR2 FQGTGA. CDR3 in DNA: TGTGCCAGCAGCTTGGGACTATACGGGTCAATCTCAGATACGCAGTATTTT. This gives the protein CASSLGLYGSISDTQYF.

This clonotype has more than one count but fewer than ten. Here the CDR3 reads CASSFGSLGETQYF. In nucleotides, the CDR3 is TGTGCCAGCAGCTTCGGGTCCCTGGGGGAGACCCAGTACTTC. The V call is TRBV7-3, the J call TRBJ2-5; D is uncertain. V lost 3 bases, J lost 5 bases, and 13 bases lay in between. The length of the CDR3 is 14 residues. Looked up from germline, CDR1 is SGHTA and CDR2 is FQGTGA.

This rearrangement joins TRBV7-8 to TRBJ1-2; 8 bases match TRBD1. Germline lookup yields CDR1 SGHVS and CDR2 FQNEAQ. CDR3 length equals 20 residues. Trimming removed 4 bases from V and 7 bases from J; junction bases left unmatched: 26. CDR3 DNA: TGTGCCAGCAGCTCCCGGTCACAGGGGGAATTAAGCGGGGGGGCAGCTGGCTACACCTTC. Residues: CASSSRSQGELSGGAAGYTF.

V and J are TRBV7-2 and TRBJ1-1; TRBD1 matches 7 bases. The V and J ends lost 5 bases and 8 bases, in that order; junction bases with no gene match: 5. The CDR3 contains 12 residues. Looked up from germline, CDR1 is SGHTA and CDR2 is FQGNSA. CDR3 residues: CASSHGQAEAFF. In DNA form, the CDR3 reads TGTGCCAGCAGCCACGGACAGGCCGAAGCTTTCTTT.

As DNA, the CDR3 is TGTGCCAGCAGGGGGGAGACAGATACGCAGTATTTT. It is translated as CASRGETDTQYF. V and J are TRBV12-3 or TRBV12-4 and TRBJ2-3; D may match TRBD1 or TRBD2 (5 bases each). Between the trimmed V and J ends, which lost 6 bases and 3 bases, there was a span of 7 bases. This CDR3 spans 12 amino acids.

The J gene is TRBJ2-5, the V gene TRBV15; D not resolved. V was pared by 6 bases and J by 2 bases, with 13 bases between. CDR1 and CDR2 (germline): LNHNV, YYDKDF (reference sequence). The CDR3 covers 14 residues. CDR3 in DNA: TGTGCCACCAGTTTGGGGAACGGTCAAGAGACCCAGTACTTC. It specifies CATSLGNGQETQYF. Full variable domain (remainder filled in from reference TRBV15 and TRBJ2-5): DAMVIQNPRYQVTQFGKPVTLSCSQTLNHNVMYWYQQKSSQAPKLLFHYYDKDFNNEADTPDNFQSRRPNTSFCFLDIRSPGLGDTAMYLCATSLGNGQETQYFGPGTRLLVL.

V and J are TRBV20-1 and TRBJ2-7; 8 bases agree with TRBD2. This CDR3 is built from 15 residues. In germline, CDR1 is DFQATT, CDR2 SNEGSKA (reference sequence). Germline trimming cut 6 bases from V and 0 bases from J; bases unmatched to any gene: 10. The CDR3 DNA sequence: TGCAGTGCCCCCGGCATTACTAGCGGCTCCTACGAGCAGTACTTC. Its translation is CSAPGITSGSYEQYF.

The rearrangement joins TRBV6-5 to TRBJ1-2; D is unclear. Between the trimmed V and J ends, which lost 4 bases and 11 bases, there was a span of 17 bases. Germline V CDR1 and CDR2: MNHEY, SVGAGI. The CDR3 extends over 13 amino acids. As DNA, the CDR3 is TGTGCCAGCAGTTCTATGCCAAATACTATTTACACCTTC. This codes for CASSSMPNTIYTF.

The CDR3 loop reads CASSLAGGRVFNEQFF. The CDR3 DNA is TGTGCCAGCAGCTTAGCGGGTGGCAGGGTATTCAATGAGCAGTTCTTC. The rearrangement uses TRBV7-4 and TRBJ2-1, with D possibly TRBD1 on 5 matching bases. Per germline, CDR1 SGHVT and CDR2 SQSDAQ. Trimming removed 0 bases at V and 6 bases at J, with 15 bases between. The CDR3 covers 16 residues.

J is TRBJ1-2 and V is TRBV5-1, with D possibly matching TRBD1 (5 bases). The CDR3 is 15 amino acids. Germline CDR1 SGHRS, CDR2 YFSETQ. With 0 bases removed from V and 0 bases from J, the gap between germline ends came to 9 bases. The CDR3 protein is CASSLGQTANYGYTF. In DNA, the CDR3 is TGCGCCAGCAGCTTGGGACAGACTGCTAACTATGGCTACACCTTC.

The chain has TRBV29-1 and TRBJ2-2, with D hard to call. The CDR3 has 11 amino acids. Per germline, CDR1 SQVTM and CDR2 ANQGSEA. V lost 6 bases and J 1 base, leaving 3 bases between the germline ends. The CDR3 region is CSVKNTGELFF. DNA of the CDR3: TGCAGCGTGAAGAACACCGGGGAGCTGTTTTTT.

The J gene is TRBJ1-6, the V gene TRBV7-9; 7 bases map to TRBD1. The CDR3 covers 15 residues. CDR1 is SEHNR and CDR2 is FQNEAQ in the germline V gene (reference sequence). The J segment lost 14 bases and the V segment lost 1 base, leaving 11 bases of the junction unmatched. This chain's CDR3 is CASSLDLGGKGALHF. The DNA for the CDR3 is TGTGCCAGCAGCTTAGACTTAGGGGGCAAGGGAGCCCTCCACTTT.

The V and J genes are TRBV5-4 and TRBJ2-3; 7 nucleotides agree with TRBD1. The CDR3 has 15 residues. Germline V lookup: CDR1 SGHNT, CDR2 YYREEE (reference sequence). V lost 3 bases to trimming and J lost 2 bases; unmatched junction nucleotides: 6. CDR3 nucleotide sequence: TGTGCCAGCAGCTCGGGACAGCCGATCACAGATACGCAGTATTTT. It is translated as CASSSGQPITDTQYF.

The chain is built from TRBV2 and TRBJ2-1; 7 nucleotides line up with TRBD2. CDR1 SNHLY and CDR2 FYNNEI come from the germline V gene. The CDR3 totals 14 residues. The V and J ends lost 3 bases and 7 bases, in that order; junction bases with no gene match: 6. The CDR3 loop reads CASSDPAGDNEQFF. Here the CDR3 DNA reads TGTGCCAGCAGTGACCCGGCGGGGGATAATGAGCAGTTCTTC.

The chain combines TRBV7-8 with TRBJ2-6; 7 bases match TRBD2. V was pared by 5 bases and J by 2 bases, with 9 bases of the junction left unmatched. CDR1 is SGHVS, CDR2 FQNEAQ, per germline. The CDR3 has 17 residues. CDR3 sequence (DNA): TGTGCCAGCAGCCCCCTTGCAGGGAGGGCTGGGGCCAACGTCCTGACTTTC. This encodes CASSPLAGRAGANVLTF.

The chain has TRBV2 and TRBJ2-7; possibly TRBD1 for D (5 bases). The CDR3 is 14 amino acids. The germline CDR1 and CDR2 sequences are SNHLY and FYNNEI. V dropped 6 bases and J dropped 0 bases, with 12 bases sitting between them. This CDR3 reads CASRQDGASYEQYF. The CDR3 DNA sequence: TGTGCCAGCAGACAGGACGGAGCCTCCTACGAGCAGTACTTC.

The chain has TRBV2 and TRBJ2-7, with TRBD2 matching 10 bases. Per the germline V gene, CDR1 is SNHLY and CDR2 is FYNNEI. V lost 0 bases, J lost 2 bases, and 1 base stayed unmatched. This CDR3 has 15 amino acids. The CDR3 bases are TGTGCCAGCAGTGAAGCCGGGACTAGCGCCTACGAGCAGTACTTC. This codes for CASSEAGTSAYEQYF. Filled out from reference TRBV2 and TRBJ2-7, the complete variable domain reads EPEVTQTPSHQVTQMGQEVILRCVPISNHLYFYWYRQILGQKVEFLVSFYNNEISEKSEIFDDQFSVERPDGSNFTLKIRSTKLEDSAMYFCASSEAGTSAYEQYFGPGTRLTVT.

This clonotype was detected ten times or more. The chain links TRBV19 to TRBJ2-2; D gene ambiguous. The V end lost 7 bases, the J end lost 4 bases, and 10 bases lay between the germline ends. This CDR3 has 13 residues. CDR1 is LNHDA, CDR2 SQIVND, per germline (reference sequence). The CDR3 bases are TGTGCCAGTACGGGTTATAGCACCGGGGAGCTGTTTTTT. Amino acid sequence: CASTGYSTGELFF.

This clonotype was counted a few times. The genes are TRBV6-2 or TRBV6-3 and TRBJ2-7; 8 positions agree with TRBD1. Unmatched junction bases numbered 21, after V lost 2 bases and J lost 3 bases. The CDR3 is 20 residues long. Germline V lookup: CDR1 MNHEY, CDR2 SVGEGT. CDR3 sequence reads: CASSYPQGDRGPRIHYEQYF. The CDR3 DNA sequence: TGTGCCAGCAGTTACCCACAGGGGGACCGGGGTCCACGGATTCACTACGAGCAGTACTTC.

V is TRBV2 and J is TRBJ1-2; 8 positions agree with TRBD1. This CDR3 region has 12 residues. Per the germline V gene, CDR1 is SNHLY and CDR2 is FYNNEI. J gave up 7 bases and V 6 bases, and 4 bases lay outside the gene matches. CDR3 in DNA: TGTGCCAGCAGACGGACAGGGACTGGCTACACCTTC. Translating gives CASRRTGTGYTF.

The rearrangement joins TRBV7-9 to TRBJ2-5; 8 nucleotides line up with TRBD1. Germline CDR1 is SEHNR and CDR2 is FQNEAQ (reference sequence). The CDR3 has 14 residues. Trimming took 3 bases from V and 5 from J; bases not matched to a gene: 5. The CDR3 sequence: CASSFKTGEETQYF. CDR3 bases: TGTGCCAGCAGCTTCAAGACAGGGGAGGAGACCCAGTACTTC.

This clonotype appeared many times. V usage is TRBV5-1 and J usage is TRBJ2-3, with 10 bases that match TRBD2. V shed 4 bases and J 0 bases; nucleotides not matched to a gene: 5. This CDR3 is built from 16 residues. Germline V CDR1 and CDR2: SGHRS, YFSETQ. The CDR3 bases are TGCGCCAGCAGCCCGAGGACTAGCGGTAGCACAGATACGCAGTATTTT. Translation: CASSPRTSGSTDTQYF.

The chain recombines TRBV5-1 with TRBJ2-2, with 8 positions matching TRBD2. The germline gives CDR1 SGHRS, CDR2 YFSETQ. The junction had 7 bases not matched to a gene; V was cut back by 0 bases and J by 0 bases. This CDR3 comprises 18 residues. CDR3 amino acids: CASSLVPAGAANTGELFF. Written as DNA, the CDR3 is TGCGCCAGCAGCTTGGTTCCAGCGGGAGCCGCGAACACCGGGGAGCTGTTTTTT. Drawing the rest from reference TRBV5-1 and TRBJ2-2, the complete variable domain is KAGVTQTPRYLIKTRGQQVTLSCSPISGHRSVSWYQQTPGQGLQFLFEYFSETQRNKGNFPGRFSGRQFSNSRSEMNVSTLELGDSALYLCASSLVPAGAANTGELFFGEGSRLTVL.

This clonotype was observed a handful of times. The rearrangement uses TRBV2 and TRBJ1-3; 8 bases are shared with TRBD1. The CDR3 is 14 amino acids. Germline assignment: CDR1 SNHLY and CDR2 FYNNEI. V was pared by 8 bases and J by 4 bases, with 7 bases of the junction left unmatched. The CDR3 region is CASWGRGRGNTIYF. In DNA, the CDR3 is TGTGCCAGCTGGGGCAGGGGGCGAGGAAACACCATATATTTT.